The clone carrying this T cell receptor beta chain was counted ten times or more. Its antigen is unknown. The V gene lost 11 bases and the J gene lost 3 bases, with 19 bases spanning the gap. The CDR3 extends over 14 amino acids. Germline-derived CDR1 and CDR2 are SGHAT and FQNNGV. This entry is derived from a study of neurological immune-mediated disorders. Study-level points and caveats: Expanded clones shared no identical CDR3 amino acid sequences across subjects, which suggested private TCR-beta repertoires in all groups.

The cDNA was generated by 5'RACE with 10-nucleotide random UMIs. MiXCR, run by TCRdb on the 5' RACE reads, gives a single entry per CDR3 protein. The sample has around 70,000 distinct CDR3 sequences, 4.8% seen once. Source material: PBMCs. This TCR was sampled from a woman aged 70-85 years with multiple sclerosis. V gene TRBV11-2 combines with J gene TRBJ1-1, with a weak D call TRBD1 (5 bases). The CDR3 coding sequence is TGTGCCTCTAAGCAGGGAAATCGGTACACTGAAGCTTTCTTT. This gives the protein CASKQGNRYTEAFF. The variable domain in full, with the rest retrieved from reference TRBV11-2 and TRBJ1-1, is EAGVAQSPRYKIIEKRQSVAFWCNPISGHATLYWYQQILGQGPKLLIQFQNNGVVDDSQLPKDRFSAERLKGVDSTLKIQPAKLEDSAVYLCASKQGNRYTEAFFGQGTRLTVV.